This entry lists 21 T cell receptor beta chains sequenced from one sample in a study of vaccination effects on CD4 cells after COVID-19. It was after nine to ten days of culture that CD4+ T cells were isolated. Each participant was given two doses of one vaccine (BNT162b2 or mRNA-1273). Which antigens these TCRs recognize remains unknown. Libraries were prepared by immunoSEQ multiplex PCR; TCRdb keeps only in-frame clonotypes and omits some of them. Of just over 55,000 clones in the sample, around four fifths are singletons; the top ten hold 4.3%. Sequenced here: CD4+ T cells from PBMCs cultured without peptide, sampled after COVID-19 vaccination. All receptors derive from a human donor who received a COVID-19 vaccine.

This chain uses TRBV11-2 with TRBJ2-1; possibly TRBD2 for D (6 bases). The CDR3 is 15 amino acids. Trimming stripped 5 bases from V and 4 bases from J, with 15 bases between. Germline loops: CDR1 SGHAT, CDR2 FQNNGV. The CDR3 nucleotides read TGTGCCAGCAGCGTCGGGGACTCAACTTACAATGAGCAGTTCTTC. As protein: CASSVGDSTYNEQFF.

The V gene is TRBV5-4, the J gene TRBJ1-3; 12 bases map to TRBD1. CDR3 length equals 18 residues. Looked up from germline, CDR1 is SGHNT and CDR2 is YYREEE (reference sequence). The ends lost 1 base at V and 4 bases at J; junction bases unmatched: 9. CDR3 protein: CASSLSPGQGAVGNTIYF. In DNA, the CDR3 is TGTGCCAGCAGCTTGTCACCGGGACAGGGGGCGGTGGGAAACACCATATATTTT. Variable domain in full (rest from reference TRBV5-4 and TRBJ1-3): ETGVTQSPTHLIKTRGQQVTLRCSSQSGHNTVSWYQQALGQGPQFIFQYYREEENGRGNFPPRFSGLQFPNYSSELNVNALELDDSALYLCASSLSPGQGAVGNTIYFGEGSWLTVV.

The gene calls are TRBV6-2 or TRBV6-3 and TRBJ1-2; 9 nucleotides agree with TRBD1. V shed 6 bases, J shed 8 bases, and the junction held 16 bases outside the gene matches. The CDR3 sequence is 16 residues long. Per germline, CDR1 MNHEY and CDR2 SVGEGT. The CDR3 nucleotides are TGTGCCAGCAGCCCTCTGGGGACAGGGCTTAAAGGGGGCTACACCTTC. Encoded protein: CASSPLGTGLKGGYTF.

This sequence joins TRBV19 and TRBJ2-1; the D is unclear. The V gene lost 6 bases and the J gene lost 8 bases, with 23 bases spanning the gap. Germline V lookup: CDR1 LNHDA, CDR2 SQIVND (reference sequence). This CDR3 has 16 amino acids. Here the CDR3 reads CASSPPLFASSDEQFF. DNA for the CDR3: TGTGCCAGTAGCCCCCCGTTATTCGCGAGCTCGGATGAGCAGTTCTTC.

This chain uses TRBV6-5 with TRBJ1-1; 9 positions agree with TRBD1. The CDR3 extends over 15 amino acids. Losses at the gene ends were 6 bases for V and 4 bases for J; bases not matched to a gene: 9. CDR1 and CDR2 from the germline V gene are MNHEY and SVGAGI. The CDR3 DNA reads as TGTGCCAGCAGCGTCCTGACAGGGGGAAGCACTGAAGCTTTCTTT. This gives the protein CASSVLTGGSTEAFF.

The J gene is TRBJ1-1, the V gene TRBV27; 11 nucleotides agree with TRBD1. V shed 3 bases and J 5 bases; nucleotides not matched to a gene: 8. The V gene's germline CDR1 is MNHEY and CDR2 SMNVEV (reference sequence). CDR3 length: 16 amino acids. CDR3 in amino acids: CASSFPRTGGNTEAFF. The CDR3 nucleotides read TGTGCCAGCAGTTTCCCCCGGACAGGGGGCAATACTGAAGCTTTCTTT.

CDR3: CASSLAGTAYEQYF. DNA of the CDR3: TGCGCCAGCAGCTTGGCAGGTACGGCCTACGAGCAGTACTTC. The gene calls are TRBV5-1 and TRBJ2-7; no clear D gene. This CDR3 region has 14 residues. V was clipped by 0 bases and J by 2 bases, with 9 bases between them. Germline V gives CDR1 SGHRS, CDR2 YFSETQ. The full variable domain, completed using reference TRBV5-1 and TRBJ2-7, is KAGVTQTPRYLIKTRGQQVTLSCSPISGHRSVSWYQQTPGQGLQFLFEYFSETQRNKGNFPGRFSGRQFSNSRSEMNVSTLELGDSALYLCASSLAGTAYEQYFGPGTRLTVT.

The rearrangement joins TRBV28 to TRBJ2-3; no clear D. With 7 bases removed from V and 1 base from J, the gap between germline ends came to 15 bases. CDR1 MDHEN and CDR2 SYDVKM come from the germline V gene. CDR3 size: 15 residues. Written as DNA, the CDR3 is TGTGCCAGCAATTCACTCAGGAGCCGCACAGATACGCAGTATTTT. As protein: CASNSLRSRTDTQYF.

V is TRBV7-8 and J is TRBJ2-3; 14 bases line up with TRBD2. With 3 bases clipped from V and 3 bases from J, the junction kept 14 bases outside the gene matches. The CDR3 is made up of 20 amino acids. CDR1 and CDR2 from the germline V gene are SGHVS and FQNEAQ. The CDR3 sequence is CASSLGFIHGTSGRTDTQYF. The CDR3 nucleotides are TGTGCCAGCAGCTTGGGTTTTATCCATGGGACTAGCGGGAGAACAGATACGCAGTATTTT.

This rearrangement joins TRBV7-3 to TRBJ2-3; 10 bases align to TRBD2. The V and J ends lost 4 bases and 4 bases, in that order; junction bases with no gene match: 5. Germline lookup yields CDR1 SGHTA and CDR2 FQGTGA. CDR3 length: 15 residues. CDR3 loop: CASSSAGGLADTQYF. CDR3 DNA sequence: TGTGCCAGCAGCTCAGCGGGGGGGCTCGCAGATACGCAGTATTTT.

This clone was seen only once. The rearrangement links TRBV28 to TRBJ2-1, with D maybe TRBD2 (5 bases). Germline V CDR1 and CDR2: MDHEN, SYDVKM. The germline V and J ends were trimmed by 4 bases and 0 bases, with 19 bases remaining between them. The CDR3 length is 18 residues. CDR3 in DNA: TGTGCCAGCAGTTCCCCACGGGGAGCCTCCGGCTCCTACAATGAGCAGTTCTTC. Its protein product is CASSSPRGASGSYNEQFF. The variable domain in full, with the rest retrieved from reference TRBV28 and TRBJ2-1, is DVKVTQSSRYLVKRTGEKVFLECVQDMDHENMFWYRQDPGLGLRLIYFSYDVKMKEKGDIPEGYSVSREKKERFSLILESASTNQTSMYLCASSSPRGASGSYNEQFFGPGTRLTVL.

The J gene is TRBJ1-1, the V gene TRBV7-3; D perhaps matches TRBD1 (5 bases). This CDR3 comprises 13 residues. Germline loops: CDR1 SGHTA, CDR2 FQGTGA. V was pared by 3 bases and J by 4 bases, with 9 bases between. CDR3 residues: CASSLAGRTEAFF. The CDR3 DNA is TGTGCCAGCAGCTTGGCGGGGCGCACTGAAGCTTTCTTT.

The chain uses TRBV19 and TRBJ2-1; the match to TRBD2 covers 11 bases. The J segment lost 6 bases and the V segment lost 5 bases, leaving 6 bases of the junction unmatched. Germline CDR1 is LNHDA and CDR2 is SQIVND (reference sequence). The CDR3 has 15 residues. The CDR3 is CASSRGTSGSNEQFF. In DNA, the CDR3 is TGTGCCAGTAGTCGAGGGACTAGCGGATCCAATGAGCAGTTCTTC.

This clone turned up a few times. In DNA, the CDR3 is TGTGCCTGTCGATCCCCCTTGGGGACAGGTTCCTCTGGGGCCAACGTCCTGACTTTC. Protein: CACRSPLGTGSSGANVLTF. The rearrangement joins TRBV30 to TRBJ2-6; 8 bases align to TRBD1. The CDR3 loop spans 19 amino acids. Trimming at V came to 6 bases and at J to 0 bases, leaving 16 bases not matched to a gene. Germline CDR1 and CDR2: GTSNPN and SVGIG (reference sequence).

This clone was seen only a few times. The chain combines TRBV3-1 (or the pseudogene TRBV3-2) with TRBJ2-2, with 9 bases identical to TRBD1. There are 12 residues in the CDR3. Germline V gene lookup returns CDR1 LGHDT and CDR2 YNNKEL (reference sequence). J was trimmed by 13 bases and V by 4 bases; bases with no gene match: 4. Here the CDR3 reads CASSRGQGGLFF. The CDR3 DNA reads as TGTGCCAGCAGCCGGGGACAGGGAGGGCTGTTTTTT.

The chain has TRBV11-3 and TRBJ2-2; TRBD1 agrees at 9 bases. Germline V gives CDR1 SGHNT, CDR2 YENEEA. This CDR3 is 16 amino acids long. V shed 3 bases and J 4 bases; nucleotides not matched to a gene: 6. Written as DNA, the CDR3 is TGTGCCAGCAGCTTCGGACAGGGGCGGGGCACCGGGGAGCTGTTTTTT. This gives the protein CASSFGQGRGTGELFF.

The chain joins TRBV5-1 to TRBJ2-7; TRBD1 might be the D (7 bases). The germline gives CDR1 SGHRS, CDR2 YFSETQ. V shed 1 base and J shed 5 bases, with 19 bases lying between them. The CDR3 sequence is 16 residues long. The DNA of the CDR3 is TGCGCCAGCAGCTTGATGGCAGGGGGGTTACAAAACGAGCAGTACTTC. Its protein is CASSLMAGGLQNEQYF.

V is TRBV6-1 and J is TRBJ1-3, with TRBD1 matching 8 bases. Germline-derived CDR1 and CDR2 are MNHNS and SASEGT. This CDR3 contains 17 residues. Unmatched junction bases numbered 6, after V lost 0 bases and J lost 2 bases. CDR3 bases: TGTGCCAGCAGTGAAGCTCAGGGGGCACGACCTGGAAACACCATATATTTT. Amino acid sequence: CASSEAQGARPGNTIYF.

This chain connects TRBV18 to TRBJ2-3, with D possibly matching TRBD2 (5 bases). Germline V gives CDR1 KGHSH, CDR2 LQKENI. The CDR3 totals 14 residues. Trimming removed 3 bases at V and 4 bases at J, with 11 bases between. CDR3 loop: CASSPGATSDTQYF. CDR3 in DNA: TGTGCCAGCTCACCGGGAGCGACCTCAGATACGCAGTATTTT.

The chain links TRBV7-9 to TRBJ1-1, with D unclear. The ends were cut back, 7 bases at V and 4 bases at J, with 10 bases in the middle. Germline lookup yields CDR1 SEHNR and CDR2 FQNEAQ (reference sequence). The CDR3 contains 12 residues. CDR3 DNA sequence: TGTGCCAGCACCCCCCCTTTCACTGAAGCTTTCTTT. Residues: CASTPPFTEAFF.

The chain combines TRBV11-3 with TRBJ2-2, with D possibly matching TRBD1 (5 bases). CDR1 and CDR2 (germline): SGHNT, YENEEA. Trimming took 8 bases from V and 5 from J, leaving 12 bases between them. This CDR3 contains 13 residues. CDR3 loop: CASEGVGTGELFF. The DNA for the CDR3 is TGTGCCAGCGAAGGGGTGGGGACCGGGGAGCTGTTTTTT.